This TCR beta chain was profiled in a study of Ad26.COV2.S vaccination and SARS-CoV-2 variants. About this clone itself: Antigen specificity is unknown.

The CDR3 runs to 14 residues. V was pared by 4 bases and J by 7 bases, with 5 bases of the junction left unmatched. Germline V gene data show CDR1 as SGHNT and CDR2 as YYREEE (reference sequence). Study results and caveats: Vaccinated individuals (as opposed to placebo recipients) had higher spike-specific TCR breadth. The TCR-based breadth and depth measures might underestimate overall T cell responses.

Produced via immunoSEQ multiplex PCR; TCRdb's table is partial and in-frame only. The sample has around 370,000 clones, around 90% seen once. The source was peripheral blood, collected after recovery from COVID-19. This clonotype was obtained from a human donor who had recovered from COVID-19. V is TRBV5-4 and J is TRBJ1-4; 9 bases agree with TRBD1. The CDR3 nucleotides are TGTGCCAGCAGCGCGGACAGGGGCAGTGAAAAACTGTTTTTT. Protein product: CASSADRGSEKLFF.